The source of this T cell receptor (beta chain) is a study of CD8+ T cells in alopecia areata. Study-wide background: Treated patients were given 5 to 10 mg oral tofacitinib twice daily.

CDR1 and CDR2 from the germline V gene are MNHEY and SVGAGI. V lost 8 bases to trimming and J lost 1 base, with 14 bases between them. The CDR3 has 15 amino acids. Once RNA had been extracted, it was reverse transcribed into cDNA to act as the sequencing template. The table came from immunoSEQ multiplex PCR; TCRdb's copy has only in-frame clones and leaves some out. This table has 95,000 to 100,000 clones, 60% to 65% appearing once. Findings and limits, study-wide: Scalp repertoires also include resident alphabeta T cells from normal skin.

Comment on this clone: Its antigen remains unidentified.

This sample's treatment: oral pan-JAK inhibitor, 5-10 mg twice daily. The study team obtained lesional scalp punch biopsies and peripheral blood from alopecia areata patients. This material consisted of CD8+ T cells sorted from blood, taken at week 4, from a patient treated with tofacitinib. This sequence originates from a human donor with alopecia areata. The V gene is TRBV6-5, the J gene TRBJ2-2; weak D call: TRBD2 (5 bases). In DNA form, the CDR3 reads TGTGCCAGCCTTCTCCGGGAAGGGAACACCGGGGAGCTGTTTTTT. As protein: CASLLREGNTGELFF.